This is a list of T cell receptor beta chains from one sample in a study of blood T cell repertoires in COVID-19. Sequencing was performed with immunoSEQ multiplex PCR; in TCRdb, only in-frame clones are kept and a portion is missing. The table has fewer than 250,000 clones, over 75% seen once. The sequenced material came from PBMCs or T cells enriched from blood (not recorded which). The receptors were gathered from a man aged 25 to 45 in a cohort exposed to, infected with or recovered from COVID-19 (not recorded which). The CDR3 runs from the conserved cysteine through the conserved F or W. D genes are given only for firm matches. The listing skips clone size in some rows; elsewhere it reads once, few, many or a size class.

clone_size	v_call	d_call	j_call	cdr3_nt	cdr3_aa
NA	TRBV27	TRBD1	TRBJ1-2	TGTGCCAGCAGTCCAACGGGACAGCTGACGGGATCTGGCTACACCTTC	CASSPTGQLTGSGYTF
NA	TRBV27	NA	TRBJ1-1	TGTGCCAGCAGCGAACACCTGAACACTGAAGCTTTCTTT	CASSEHLNTEAFF
NA	TRBV18	TRBD1	TRBJ2-6	TGTGCCAGCTCACGAAGGGACAGGGGCTCCTCTGGGGCCAACGTCCTGACTTTC	CASSRRDRGSSGANVLTF
few	TRBV7-8	TRBD1	TRBJ2-6	TGTGCCAGCATCGCGACAGGGGCCCTTTCTGGGGCCAACGTCCTGACTTTC	CASIATGALSGANVLTF
NA	TRBV7-9	TRBD2	TRBJ2-1	TGTGCCAGCAGCCCGGGACTAGCGGGAGAGGATGAGCAGTTCTTC	CASSPGLAGEDEQFF
NA	TRBV6-5	NA	TRBJ1-1	TGTGCCAGCAGTCTCGACAGGTACGACACTGAAGCTTTCTTT	CASSLDRYDTEAFF
NA	TRBV3-1/TRBV3-2	NA	TRBJ2-2	TGTGCCAGCAGCCTGCTCCCCTCACTAGTTCCCGGGGAGCTGTTTTTT	CASSLLPSLVPGELFF
NA	TRBV5-4	NA	TRBJ2-3	TGTGCCAGCAGCCCGGACAGAATCTTCACAGATACGCAGTATTTT	CASSPDRIFTDTQYF
NA	TRBV5-1	NA	TRBJ2-5	TGCGCCAGCAGCTTGGCCCCGTCAGGGGAGACCCAGTACTTC	CASSLAPSGETQYF
NA	TRBV6-5	NA	TRBJ2-1	TGTGCCAGCAGCTTCGCACTAGAGGCTGAGCAGTTCTTC	CASSFALEAEQFF
NA	TRBV5-5	NA	TRBJ2-5	TGTGCCAGCAGCTTGGGGACACTGGGTACAGAGACCCAGTACTTC	CASSLGTLGTETQYF
once	TRBV5-6	NA	TRBJ1-1	TGTGCCAGCAGCTTGAGGGACATCCCCACTGAAGCTTTCTTT	CASSLRDIPTEAFF
NA	TRBV28	TRBD1	TRBJ2-2	TGTGCCAGCAGTCTCGGACAGGGGAACACCGGGGAGCTGTTTTTT	CASSLGQGNTGELFF
once	TRBV6-2/TRBV6-3	NA	TRBJ2-5	TGTGCCAGCAGTTACGCAGGGCCCAGGGGGACCCAGTACTTC	CASSYAGPRGTQYF
NA	TRBV7-9	NA	TRBJ1-1	TGTGCCAGCAGCCCTAGGTTGTCGAACACTGAAGCTTTCTTT	CASSPRLSNTEAFF
NA	TRBV14	NA	TRBJ1-1	TGTGCCAGCAGCTCCTCCCCTAACACTGAAGCTTTCTTT	CASSSSPNTEAFF
NA	TRBV28	NA	TRBJ1-5	TGTGCCAGCAGTTTGGGCAGGGCACCCCAGCATTTT	CASSLGRAPQHF
NA	TRBV5-1	TRBD2	TRBJ2-3	TGCGCCAGCAGTAACCTAGCGGGAACCACAGATACGCAGTATTTT	CASSNLAGTTDTQYF
NA	TRBV15	NA	TRBJ1-1	TGTGCCACCAGCAGGACACCGAACACTGAAGCTTTCTTT	CATSRTPNTEAFF
NA	TRBV19	NA	TRBJ1-1	TGTGCCAGTAGTCGCGTTAGTTCTCCGAACACTGAAGCTTTCTTT	CASSRVSSPNTEAFF
few	TRBV6-5	TRBD1	TRBJ1-2	TGTGCCAGCTGCCCTATCCGACAGGGCGGCTATGGCTACACCTTC	CASCPIRQGGYGYTF
once	TRBV19	TRBD1	TRBJ2-2	TGTGCCACCCATCCAGGGGGTGGGACAGTGGGCACCGGGGAGCTGTTTTTT	CATHPGGGTVGTGELFF
NA	TRBV24-1	NA	TRBJ1-1	TGTGCCACCAGTGGCGCGAACACTGAAGCTTTCTTT	CATSGANTEAFF